The next 28 T cell receptor beta chains were all read from a single sample in a study of glioma-infiltrating T cells after dendritic cell vaccination. Time point indicated: after dendritic cell vaccination, including at tumor progression/relapse. Profiled with immunoSEQ multiplex PCR; TCRdb holds only in-frame clones, not every one. The repertoire holds 75,000 to 95,000 clones, with approximately 75% as singletons. The starting material was blood, obtained after dendritic cell vaccination. These TCRs come from a human donor with glioblastoma.

V and J are TRBV19 and TRBJ2-1, with D perhaps matching TRBD1 (6 bases). The CDR3 extends over 17 amino acids. The V end was cut by 4 bases, the J end by 3 bases, with 19 bases between. CDR1 LNHDA and CDR2 SQIVND come from the germline V gene (reference sequence). CDR3 nucleotides: TGTGCCAGTAGTACACTCTCCCTTCAGGACAGCTACAATGAGCAGTTCTTC. Translated, it gives CASSTLSLQDSYNEQFF.

In its sample, this clone was seen once. V and J are TRBV5-4 and TRBJ2-1; TRBD1 aligns across 7 bases. CDR1 is SGHNT, CDR2 YYREEE, per germline (reference sequence). The CDR3 totals 15 residues. The ends lost 1 base at V and 7 bases at J; junction bases unmatched: 8. CDR3 in DNA: TGTGCCAGCAGCTTGTGGGACAGCGGCGTGAATGAGCAGTTCTTC. Translation: CASSLWDSGVNEQFF.

The chain joins TRBV5-1 to TRBJ1-2; D is unresolved. Trimming took 0 bases from V and 3 from J, leaving 9 bases between them. From germline, CDR1 is SGHRS and CDR2 YFSETQ. The CDR3 is 14 residues long. CDR3 residues: CASSLGSRDYGYTF. The CDR3, as DNA: TGCGCCAGCAGCTTGGGTAGTCGGGACTATGGCTACACCTTC.

This chain connects TRBV28 to TRBJ2-7; 8 nucleotides match TRBD1. This CDR3 is 13 amino acids long. The V gene's germline CDR1 is MDHEN and CDR2 SYDVKM. Trimming removed 3 bases from V and 9 bases from J; junction bases left unmatched: 7. CDR3 nucleotides: TGTGCCAGCAGTTTTGGGACAGGCCTAGGGCAGTACTTC. Protein sequence: CASSFGTGLGQYF.

J is TRBJ2-4 and V is TRBV9, with 8 bases aligning to TRBD2. Germline V gene sequence: CDR1 SGDLS, CDR2 YYNGEE. V was clipped by 0 bases and J by 7 bases; unmatched bases: 3. The CDR3 is 14 amino acids. The CDR3 reads CASSVVPGGNIQYF. CDR3 in DNA: TGTGCCAGCAGCGTAGTCCCGGGAGGGAACATTCAGTACTTC. Together with reference TRBV9 and TRBJ2-4, the CDR3 gives the full variable domain: DSGVTQTPKHLITATGQRVTLRCSPRSGDLSVYWYQQSLDQGLQFLIQYYNGEERAKGNILERFSAQQFPDLHSELNLSSLELGDSALYFCASSVVPGGNIQYFGAGTRLSVL.

The V call is TRBV5-5, the J call TRBJ1-5; no reliable D call. The CDR3 extends over 14 amino acids. V was pared by 2 bases and J by 0 bases, with 6 bases between. The germline CDR1 and CDR2 sequences are SGHKS and YYEKEE (reference sequence). In DNA, the CDR3 is TGTGCCAGCAGCTTTACTGATAGCAATCAGCCCCAGCATTTT. This translates into CASSFTDSNQPQHF.

This chain uses TRBV5-1 with TRBJ2-3; possibly TRBD1 for D (6 bases). V was pared by 3 bases and J by 3 bases, with 8 bases between. Germline V gives CDR1 SGHRS, CDR2 YFSETQ. The CDR3 totals 13 residues. CDR3 DNA sequence: TGCGCCAGCAGCTATGACAGGACAGATACGCAGTATTTT. This codes for CASSYDRTDTQYF.

The chain is built from TRBV6-6 and TRBJ2-3; 15 nucleotides align to TRBD2. The CDR3 totals 16 residues. J gave up 4 bases and V 7 bases, and 6 bases lay outside the gene matches. Germline CDR1 MNHNY, CDR2 SVGAGI (reference sequence). The DNA for the CDR3 is TGTGCCAGCACCCTAGGACTAGCGGGGGGGCCAGATACGCAGTATTTT. Its translation is CASTLGLAGGPDTQYF.

The chain links TRBV5-4 to TRBJ2-5; D unclear. V dropped 4 bases and J dropped 2 bases, with 18 bases sitting between them. CDR1 and CDR2 from the germline V gene are SGHNT and YYREEE (reference sequence). The CDR3 has 16 amino acids. CDR3 residues: CASSPPPRGPQETQYF. The CDR3 bases are TGTGCCAGCAGCCCCCCGCCTCGAGGTCCTCAAGAGACCCAGTACTTC.

For this clone: The sample holds other DNA sequences that translate to the same CDR3. This rearrangement joins TRBV19 to TRBJ2-1; 8 nucleotides align to TRBD2. CDR3 length: 16 residues. J was trimmed by 5 bases and V by 6 bases; bases with no gene match: 12. In germline, CDR1 is LNHDA, CDR2 SQIVND (reference sequence). For the CDR3, the DNA is TGTGCCAGTAGCCCCAGGGTGTCGACTAGCGACAATGAGCAGTTCTTC. Amino acids: CASSPRVSTSDNEQFF.

The chain is built from TRBV6-1 and TRBJ1-1; D is possibly TRBD1 (5 bases). Germline V gene lookup returns CDR1 MNHNS and CDR2 SASEGT. The ends were cut back, 1 base at V and 4 bases at J, with 10 bases in the middle. This CDR3 has 14 residues. CDR3 region: CASSEVQGFTEAFF. The CDR3 region has the DNA TGTGCCAGCAGTGAAGTTCAGGGTTTCACTGAAGCTTTCTTT.

This rearrangement joins TRBV6-1 to TRBJ2-2, with 7 bases that match TRBD2. V trimming: 7 bases; J trimming: 4 bases; junction bases outside the gene matches: 6. Looked up from germline, CDR1 is MNHNS and CDR2 is SASEGT. CDR3 length: 14 amino acids. CDR3 sequence (DNA): TGTGCCAGCACATCCCGCGGGGGCACCGGGGAGCTGTTTTTT. Amino acids: CASTSRGGTGELFF.

The chain couples TRBV6-4 to TRBJ2-7; 7 bases align to TRBD2. The CDR3 loop spans 15 amino acids. J gave up 4 bases and V 0 bases, and 6 bases lay outside the gene matches. Germline CDR1 is MRHNA and CDR2 is SNTAGT. CDR3 region: CASSDSFGGGYEQYV. The CDR3 DNA reads TGTGCCAGCAGTGACTCTTTTGGGGGAGGGTACGAGCAGTACGTC.

The chain links TRBV5-1 to TRBJ1-2; TRBD1 matches 7 bases. The CDR3 runs to 16 residues. CDR1 SGHRS and CDR2 YFSETQ come from the germline V gene. The trim removed 3 bases at V and 2 bases at J, leaving 10 bases unmatched. The CDR3, as DNA: TGCGCCAGCAGCTCAGGGGGAAGCATGAGAAACTATGGCTACACCTTC. This encodes CASSSGGSMRNYGYTF.

This chain links TRBV10-3 with TRBJ1-2; 7 nucleotides agree with TRBD1. V lost 7 bases to trimming and J lost 3 bases; unmatched junction nucleotides: 8. Germline V lookup: CDR1 ENHRY, CDR2 SYGVKD. This CDR3 has 14 amino acids. The DNA for the CDR3 is TGTGCCATCAACAACAGGGGCCGCGACTATGGCTACACCTTC. Encoded protein: CAINNRGRDYGYTF.

This clone was detected once. The chain couples TRBV19 to TRBJ1-5; 7 nucleotides agree with TRBD1. Germline V lookup: CDR1 LNHDA, CDR2 SQIVND (reference sequence). Trimming took 5 bases from V and 4 from J; bases not matched to a gene: 8. The CDR3 is 15 amino acids. CDR3 region: CASSGRQGVNQPQHF. CDR3 DNA: TGTGCCAGTAGTGGTAGGCAGGGGGTTAATCAGCCCCAGCATTTT.

V usage is TRBV2 and J usage is TRBJ1-4; the match to TRBD1 covers 7 bases. The V and J ends lost 6 bases and 7 bases, in that order; junction bases with no gene match: 8. Germline CDR1 reads SNHLY; CDR2 reads FYNNEI. CDR3 size: 14 residues. CDR3 nucleotide sequence: TGTGCCAGCAGGGAACAGGGGCCTATTGAAAAACTGTTTTTT. Its translation: CASREQGPIEKLFF.

The chain carries TRBV5-1 and TRBJ2-1; D possibly corresponds to TRBD1 (5 bases). The CDR3 runs to 13 residues. CDR1 and CDR2 from the germline V gene are SGHRS and YFSETQ. V was shortened by 0 bases and J by 7 bases, with 8 bases between the two germline ends. The chain's CDR3 is CASSLEQANEQFF. The CDR3 coding sequence is TGCGCCAGCAGCTTGGAACAGGCAAATGAGCAGTTCTTC.

This clone occurred once. This chain connects TRBV9 to TRBJ2-3, with D maybe TRBD1 (5 bases). The V gene's germline CDR1 is SGDLS and CDR2 YYNGEE. The CDR3 runs to 15 residues. V lost 3 bases and J 2 bases, leaving 13 bases between the germline ends. The CDR3 nucleotides read TGTGCCAGCAGCGGCGACAGCTCATTCACAGATACGCAGTATTTT. Protein product: CASSGDSSFTDTQYF.

J is TRBJ2-3 and V is TRBV14; TRBD2 agrees at 11 bases. The germline V gene has CDR1 SGHDN and CDR2 FVKESK. The V segment lost 2 bases and the J segment 4 bases; nucleotides outside the gene matches: 8. This CDR3 has 17 residues. CDR3 sequence reads: CASSQLLAGVRADTQYF. The CDR3, as DNA: TGTGCCAGCAGCCAATTACTAGCGGGGGTACGGGCAGATACGCAGTATTTT.

The V gene is TRBV27, the J gene TRBJ2-5, with D possibly being TRBD2 (6 bases). This CDR3 has 14 amino acids. Between the trimmed V and J ends, which lost 5 bases and 7 bases, there was a span of 17 bases. CDR1 MNHEY and CDR2 SMNVEV come from the germline V gene (reference sequence). Here the CDR3 reads CASSPYNLGGTQYF. CDR3 coding DNA: TGTGCCAGCAGTCCCTACAACCTCGGGGGGACCCAGTACTTC.

The V call is TRBV9, the J call TRBJ2-1; TRBD2 aligns across 7 bases. The V segment lost 3 bases and the J segment 7 bases; nucleotides outside the gene matches: 10. CDR1 SGDLS and CDR2 YYNGEE come from the germline V gene. This CDR3 has 15 residues. CDR3 sequence (DNA): TGTGCCAGCAGCGGTCCGGGAGGATCAGTAAATGAGCAGTTCTTC. As protein: CASSGPGGSVNEQFF.

This rearrangement joins TRBV5-1 to TRBJ1-2, with D unresolved. Trimming took 3 bases from V and 8 from J, leaving 17 bases between them. The CDR3 covers 14 residues. Looked up from germline, CDR1 is SGHRS and CDR2 is YFSETQ. The CDR3 spells CASSSDTPVGGYTF. CDR3 bases: TGCGCCAGCAGCTCCGACACACCGGTCGGCGGCTACACCTTC.

This clone appeared a single time. The chain uses TRBV30 and TRBJ1-5; a weak D match, TRBD1 (6 bases). This CDR3 comprises 15 residues. Germline values: CDR1 GTSNPN, CDR2 SVGIG (reference sequence). Trimming took off 0 bases at V and 6 bases at J, with 15 bases between the two ends. The CDR3 sequence: CAWSVGGASGQPQHF. DNA for the CDR3: TGTGCCTGGAGTGTGGGGGGGGCTTCAGGTCAGCCCCAGCATTTT.

The chain combines TRBV25-1 with TRBJ2-5; possibly TRBD1 for D (6 bases). Germline values: CDR1 MGHDK, CDR2 SYGVNS. Trimming cost V 3 bases and J 0 bases, with 14 bases left between them. The CDR3 covers 16 residues. The chain's CDR3 is CASSEGAGMNQETQYF. CDR3 bases: TGTGCCAGCAGTGAGGGGGCAGGGATGAACCAAGAGACCCAGTACTTC.

The V call is TRBV18, the J call TRBJ1-4, with D possibly TRBD1 on 5 matching bases. Deletions cut 8 bases from V and 4 bases from J, with 20 bases between. The CDR3 loop spans 16 amino acids. Germline CDR1 is KGHSH and CDR2 is LQKENI. The DNA of the CDR3 is TGTGCCAGCACTCACGCTCAGGGCAGCTATAATGAAAAACTGTTTTTT. It encodes CASTHAQGSYNEKLFF.

The CDR3 spells CATTYGTGRDEQFF. The CDR3 DNA reads TGTGCCACCACCTACGGGACAGGTCGCGATGAGCAGTTCTTC. The chain carries TRBV15 and TRBJ2-1, with TRBD1 identical over 8 bases. J gave up 8 bases and V 7 bases, and 10 bases lay outside the gene matches. The CDR3 is 14 amino acids. Germline loops: CDR1 LNHNV, CDR2 YYDKDF (reference sequence).

The V and J genes are TRBV6-5 and TRBJ1-4; 8 bases are shared with TRBD1. Trimming at V came to 0 bases and at J to 13 bases, leaving 7 bases not matched to a gene. The CDR3 loop spans 14 amino acids. Germline CDR1 and CDR2: MNHEY and SVGAGI. CDR3 loop: CASSYSTDRERLFF. The CDR3 DNA follows: TGTGCCAGCAGTTACTCGACGGACAGGGAACGACTGTTTTTT.